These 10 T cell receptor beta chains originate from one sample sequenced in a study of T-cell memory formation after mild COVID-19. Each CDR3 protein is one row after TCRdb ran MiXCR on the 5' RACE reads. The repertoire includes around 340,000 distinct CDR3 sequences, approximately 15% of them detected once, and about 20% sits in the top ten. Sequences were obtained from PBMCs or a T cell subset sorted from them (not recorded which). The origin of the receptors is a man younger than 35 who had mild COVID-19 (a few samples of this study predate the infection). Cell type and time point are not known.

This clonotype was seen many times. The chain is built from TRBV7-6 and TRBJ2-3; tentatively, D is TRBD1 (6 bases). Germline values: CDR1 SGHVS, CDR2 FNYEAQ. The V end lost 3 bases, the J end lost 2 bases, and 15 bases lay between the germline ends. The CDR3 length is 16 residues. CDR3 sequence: CASSFTGRGYTDTQYF. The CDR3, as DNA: TGTGCCAGCAGCTTTACGGGTAGGGGGTACACAGATACGCAGTATTTT.

The CDR3 here is CASSRLDTIYF. The CDR3 nucleotides read TGTGCCAGCAGCCGTCTGGACACCATATATTTT. This sequence joins TRBV7-2 and TRBJ1-3; D is undetermined. Trimming removed 5 bases at V and 8 bases at J, with 7 bases between. Looked up from germline, CDR1 is SGHTA and CDR2 is FQGNSA. The CDR3 runs 11 residues.

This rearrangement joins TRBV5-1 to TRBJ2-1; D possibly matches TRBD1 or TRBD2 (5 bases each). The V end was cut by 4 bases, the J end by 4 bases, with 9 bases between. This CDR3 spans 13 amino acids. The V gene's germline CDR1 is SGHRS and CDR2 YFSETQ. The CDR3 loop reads CASSRDHYNEQFF. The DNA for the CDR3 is TGCGCCAGCAGCCGGGACCATTACAATGAGCAGTTCTTC.

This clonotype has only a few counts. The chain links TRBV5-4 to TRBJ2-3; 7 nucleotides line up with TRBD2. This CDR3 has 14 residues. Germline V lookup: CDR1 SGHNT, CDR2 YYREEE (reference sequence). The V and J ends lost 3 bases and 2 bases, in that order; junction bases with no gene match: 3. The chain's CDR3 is CASSSGGNTDTQYF. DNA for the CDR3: TGTGCCAGCAGCTCCGGGGGGAACACAGATACGCAGTATTTT. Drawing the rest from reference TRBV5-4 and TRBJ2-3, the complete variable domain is ETGVTQSPTHLIKTRGQQVTLRCSSQSGHNTVSWYQQALGQGPQFIFQYYREEENGRGNFPPRFSGLQFPNYSSELNVNALELDDSALYLCASSSGGNTDTQYFGPGTRLTVL.

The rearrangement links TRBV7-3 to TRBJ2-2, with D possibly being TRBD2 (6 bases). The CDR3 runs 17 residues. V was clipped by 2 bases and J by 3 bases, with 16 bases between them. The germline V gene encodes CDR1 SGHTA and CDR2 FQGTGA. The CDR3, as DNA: TGTGCCAGCAGCTTAGCGGTGGAGGGGTGGCACACCGGGGAGCTGTTTTTT. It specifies CASSLAVEGWHTGELFF.

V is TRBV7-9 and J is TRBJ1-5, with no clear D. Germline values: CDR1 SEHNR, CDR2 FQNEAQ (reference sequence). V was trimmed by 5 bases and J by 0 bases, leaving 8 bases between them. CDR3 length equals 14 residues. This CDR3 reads CASSQDHSNQPQHF. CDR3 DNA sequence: TGTGCCAGCAGCCAGGACCATAGCAATCAGCCCCAGCATTTT.

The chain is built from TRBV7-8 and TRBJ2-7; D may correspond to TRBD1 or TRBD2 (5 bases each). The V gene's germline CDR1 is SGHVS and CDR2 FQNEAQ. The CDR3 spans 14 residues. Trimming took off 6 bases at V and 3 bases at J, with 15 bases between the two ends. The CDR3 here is CASRPGTGFYEQYF. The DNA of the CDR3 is TGTGCCAGCAGACCCGGGACGGGATTCTACGAGCAGTACTTC.

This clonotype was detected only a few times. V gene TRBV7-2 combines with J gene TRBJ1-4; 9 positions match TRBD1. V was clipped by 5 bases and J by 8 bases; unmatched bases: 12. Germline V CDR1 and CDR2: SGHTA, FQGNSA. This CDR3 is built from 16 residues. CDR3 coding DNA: TGTGCCAGCAGCCTAACTCCCGGGACAGGGAAAGAAAAACTGTTTTTT. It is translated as CASSLTPGTGKEKLFF.

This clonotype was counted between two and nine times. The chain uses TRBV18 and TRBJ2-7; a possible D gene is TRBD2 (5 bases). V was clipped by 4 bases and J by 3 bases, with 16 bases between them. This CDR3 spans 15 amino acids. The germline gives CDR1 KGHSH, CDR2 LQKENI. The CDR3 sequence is CASSQPGSVIYEQYF. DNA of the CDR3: TGTGCCAGCTCACAGCCGGGATCGGTCATCTACGAGCAGTACTTC.

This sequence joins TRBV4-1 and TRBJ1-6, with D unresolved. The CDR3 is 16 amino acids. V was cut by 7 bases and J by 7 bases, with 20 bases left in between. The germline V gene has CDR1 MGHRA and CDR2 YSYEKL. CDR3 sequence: CASISSRGPRNSPLHF. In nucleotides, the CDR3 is TGCGCCAGCATCTCCAGCCGCGGTCCGAGGAATTCACCCCTCCACTTT.